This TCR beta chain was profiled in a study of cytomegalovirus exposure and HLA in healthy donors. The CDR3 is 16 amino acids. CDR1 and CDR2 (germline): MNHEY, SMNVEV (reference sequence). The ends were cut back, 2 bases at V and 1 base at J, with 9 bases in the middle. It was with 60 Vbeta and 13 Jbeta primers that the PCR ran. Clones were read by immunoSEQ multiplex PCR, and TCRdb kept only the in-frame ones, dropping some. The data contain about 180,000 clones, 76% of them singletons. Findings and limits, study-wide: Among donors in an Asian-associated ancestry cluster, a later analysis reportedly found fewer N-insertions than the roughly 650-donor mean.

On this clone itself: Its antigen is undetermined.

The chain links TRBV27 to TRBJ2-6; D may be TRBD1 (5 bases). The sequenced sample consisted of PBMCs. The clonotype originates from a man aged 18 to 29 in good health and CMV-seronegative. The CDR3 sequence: CASSLRQTSGANVLTF. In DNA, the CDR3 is TGTGCCAGCAGTTTAAGACAGACATCTGGGGCCAACGTCCTGACTTTC.